This TCR beta chain was recorded in a study of blood T cells in healthy people across ages. This CDR3 comprises 16 residues. Germline CDR1 MNHEY, CDR2 SVGEGT. With a J-beta primer mix and a sample-barcoded 5' primer, a second PCR ran roughly 7 to 11 cycles. TCRdb used MiXCR to reprocess the 5' RACE reads, holding one entry per CDR3 protein. The sample has some 1.5 million distinct CDR3 sequences; under 30% are singletons. Extraction of total RNA produced a minimum of 5 micrograms from each sample. A word on this clonotype: Germline is not matched at one junction end, which may reflect a read error.

This sequence was found in a woman under 40 in good health. V gene TRBV6-2 or TRBV6-3 combines with J gene TRBJ1-4; D call uncertain. Sequenced input: blood. The chain's CDR3 is CAGSYVEGGGYEKLFF. In DNA form, the CDR3 reads TGTGCCGGCAGTTACGTGGAGGGTGGAGGATATGAAAAACTGTTTTTT.